Listed below are T cell receptor beta chains from one sample, sequenced in a study of cytomegalovirus exposure and HLA in healthy donors. Libraries were prepared by immunoSEQ multiplex PCR; TCRdb keeps only in-frame clonotypes and omits some of them. The sample lists about 120,000 clones, roughly 70% occurring once. Sequenced sample: PBMCs. These receptors all stem from a man between 25 and 39 years old in good health and CMV-seronegative. Each CDR3 is given with its conserved first and last residue. The D gene is left open where the match is weak. Clone size is shown for a subset of rows, as once, few, many or a class of expanded clone.

j_call clone_size d_call v_call cdr3_aa cdr3_nt
TRBJ2-1 . TRBD2 TRBV29-1 CSVLGRGAYNEQFF TGCAGCGTTCTCGGGCGGGGGGCCTACAATGAGCAGTTCTTC
TRBJ1-6 few . TRBV6-5 CASRDSSYNSPLHF TGTGCCAGCAGAGACAGCTCCTATAATTCACCCCTCCACTTT
TRBJ2-1 . . TRBV7-2 CASSLERNEQFF TGTGCCAGCAGCTTAGAGAGGAATGAGCAGTTCTTC
TRBJ1-1 . . TRBV14 CASSQVLVETEAFF TGTGCCAGCAGCCAAGTCCTGGTTGAGACTGAAGCTTTCTTT
TRBJ2-4 . . TRBV19 CASSTPRGQGWDIQYF TGTGCCAGTAGTACGCCTAGAGGCCAGGGGTGGGACATTCAGTACTTC
TRBJ2-7 once TRBD1 TRBV5-1 CASSSDRGFYEQYF TGCGCCAGCAGCTCGGACAGGGGGTTCTACGAGCAGTACTTC
TRBJ1-1 few TRBD1 TRBV6-6 CASSHRGPGAEAFF TGTGCCAGCAGTCACAGGGGGCCGGGGGCTGAAGCTTTCTTT
TRBJ2-3 . . TRBV29-1 CSVEISPDTQYF TGCAGCGTTGAAATATCTCCAGATACGCAGTATTTT
TRBJ2-7 . TRBD1 TRBV6-1 CASSGQGDEQYF TGTGCCAGCAGTGGACAGGGGGACGAGCAGTACTTC
TRBJ2-7 . . TRBV5-1 CASSLGDTSYEQYF TGCGCCAGCAGCTTGGGGGACACCTCCTACGAGCAGTACTTC
TRBJ1-1 . . TRBV5-1 CASSLDREGDTEAFF TGCGCCAGCAGCTTGGACAGGGAGGGTGACACTGAAGCTTTCTTT
TRBJ1-5 few TRBD1 TRBV19 CASSMWTGHNNQPQHF TGTGCCAGTAGTATGTGGACAGGGCATAACAATCAGCCCCAGCATTTT
TRBJ2-1 . TRBD1 TRBV10-1 CASSPDRGPYNEQFF TGCGCCAGCAGTCCAGACAGGGGTCCCTACAATGAGCAGTTCTTC
TRBJ2-3 . TRBD2 TRBV4-1 CASSQDWGLGLDTQYF TGCGCCAGCAGCCAAGATTGGGGACTAGGCTTGGATACGCAGTATTTT
TRBJ1-6 . TRBD1 TRBV28 CASSRTGSLSPLHF TGTGCCAGCAGTAGGACAGGGAGCCTCTCACCCCTCCACTTT
TRBJ2-7 . . TRBV5-4 CASSLDQDEQYF TGTGCCAGCAGCTTGGACCAGGACGAGCAGTACTTC
TRBJ1-1 . TRBD1 TRBV9 CASSSGDRNTEAFF TGTGCCAGCAGCTCGGGGGACAGGAACACTGAAGCTTTCTTT
TRBJ2-2 few TRBD2 TRBV6-4 CASSDATSGGYTGELFF TGTGCCAGCAGTGACGCAACTAGCGGGGGCTACACCGGGGAGCTGTTTTTT
TRBJ1-2 . . TRBV19 CASSFGVNYGYTF TGTGCCAGTAGTTTCGGGGTTAACTATGGCTACACCTTC
TRBJ1-6 . TRBD1 TRBV6-5 CASRPGGVKNSPLHF TGTGCCAGCAGACCAGGGGGCGTAAAGAATTCACCCCTCCACTTT
TRBJ1-3 few . TRBV4-1 CASSQVAFSGNTIYF TGCGCCAGCAGCCAAGTCGCGTTCTCTGGAAACACCATATATTTT
TRBJ2-5 . . TRBV28 CASSLPRWSQETQYF TGTGCCAGCAGTTTGCCGCGTTGGAGCCAAGAGACCCAGTACTTC